This section outlines one T cell receptor (beta chain) sequence together with its context. The trim removed 4 bases at V and 0 bases at J, leaving 6 bases unmatched. This CDR3 region has 16 residues. CDR1 is MDHEN and CDR2 is SYDVKM in the germline V gene. This entry is derived from a study of cytomegalovirus exposure and HLA in healthy donors. Donors came from a validation cohort of over a hundred subjects, distinct from the first 666-subject cohort. Assay used: immunoSEQ multiplex PCR; TCRdb lists only in-frame clones, some missing. The sample shows 150,000 or so clones, roughly 87% of them seen only once.

The chain carries TRBV28 and TRBJ1-3, with 7 bases matching TRBD1. The sequence was collected from a woman aged 18-29 years in good health and CMV-seropositive. The sequenced material came from PBMCs. The CDR3 DNA is TGTGCCAGCAGTTCCCCGGGACAGTACTCTGGAAACACCATATATTTT. Translation gives CASSSPGQYSGNTIYF.